The 19 T cell receptor beta chains in this list originate from one sample, sequenced in a study of STAT5B mutations in CD4+ large granular lymphocyte leukemia (dated 2022 in TCRdb). The library was obtained by the immunoSEQ multiplex PCR assay. TCRdb provides this immuneACCESS table in a form limited to in-frame rearrangements. Some clones are lacking; in checked studies, under half of them reflect an unresolved V gene, and why the rest are absent is not known. The sample profile shows under 25,000 clones; around 72% of them were found once. 0.5% to 0.65% of the sample belongs to the ten largest clones. Sequencing was carried out using CD4+ T cells from blood buffy coats. These receptors came from a human donor in good health.

The J gene is TRBJ2-2, the V gene TRBV19, with 7 nucleotides matching TRBD1. Germline loops: CDR1 LNHDA, CDR2 SQIVND (reference sequence). CDR3 length: 13 residues. J was trimmed by 8 bases and V by 7 bases; bases with no gene match: 7. CDR3 in DNA: TGTGCCAGTATGATAGGGGGCAAGGGGGAGCTGTTTTTT. This translates into CASMIGGKGELFF.

This chain joins TRBV11-3 and TRBJ1-1; 7 nucleotides match TRBD1. With 4 bases clipped from V and 2 bases from J, the junction kept 7 bases outside the gene matches. There are 15 residues in the CDR3. Germline V gene sequence: CDR1 SGHNT, CDR2 YENEEA. Here the CDR3 DNA reads TGTGCCAGCAGCTCGTCCAGGGGGAGTAACACTGAAGCTTTCTTT. This encodes CASSSSRGSNTEAFF.

V and J are TRBV5-1 and TRBJ2-7; 9 bases fit TRBD1. The CDR3 spans 16 residues. Germline V gene lookup returns CDR1 SGHRS and CDR2 YFSETQ. The V and J ends lost 4 bases and 0 bases, in that order; junction bases with no gene match: 8. CDR3 DNA sequence: TGCGCCAGCAGCAGAGAGCCGGGACAGGGCTCCTACGAGCAGTACTTC. This sequence encodes CASSREPGQGSYEQYF.

The chain uses TRBV7-2 and TRBJ2-1; 8 positions match TRBD2. Germline V lookup: CDR1 SGHTA, CDR2 FQGNSA. V dropped 2 bases and J dropped 4; count of bases not matched to a gene: 7. The CDR3 covers 16 residues. The CDR3 here is CASSLSYLAGYNEQFF. CDR3 in DNA: TGTGCCAGCAGCTTATCATATCTAGCGGGTTACAATGAGCAGTTCTTC. The variable domain in full, completed from reference TRBV7-2 and TRBJ2-1, reads GAGVSQSPSNKVTEKGKDVELRCDPISGHTALYWYRQSLGQGLEFLIYFQGNSAPDKSGLPSDRFSAERTGGSVSTLTIQRTQQEDSAVYLCASSLSYLAGYNEQFFGPGTRLTVL.

This clone came up a few times. V and J are TRBV4-3 and TRBJ1-2; 7 bases fit TRBD1. From germline, CDR1 is LGHNA and CDR2 YSLEER. V shed 3 bases and J 4 bases; nucleotides not matched to a gene: 2. This CDR3 is 13 amino acids long. Written as DNA, the CDR3 is TGCGCCAGCAGCCAGCGGGACAGCTATGGCTACACCTTC. Translation gives CASSQRDSYGYTF.

This clone has just a few counts. V and J are TRBV7-9 and TRBJ1-1; possible D gene TRBD1, 5 bases. This CDR3 contains 16 residues. V dropped 5 bases and J dropped 1 base, with 17 bases sitting between them. CDR1 and CDR2 from the germline V gene are SEHNR and FQNEAQ (reference sequence). DNA for the CDR3: TGTGCCAGCAGCGGGACTCCCGGATTCGGGAACACTGAAGCTTTCTTT. Residues: CASSGTPGFGNTEAFF.

The chain employs TRBV13 and TRBJ2-1, with TRBD2 identical over 12 bases. V was pared by 5 bases and J by 10 bases, with 3 bases of the junction left unmatched. Germline V lookup: CDR1 PRHDT, CDR2 FYEKMQ (reference sequence). This CDR3 has 13 amino acids. DNA for the CDR3: TGTGCCAGCAGCCGACTAGCGGGGGTAGAGCAGTTCTTC. Protein sequence: CASSRLAGVEQFF.

The chain uses TRBV5-6 and TRBJ2-5; D uncertain. In germline, CDR1 is SGHDT, CDR2 YYEEEE. The CDR3 spans 11 residues. Trimming removed 3 bases at V and 2 bases at J, with 2 bases between. CDR3 nucleotides: TGTGCCAGCAGCTCTCAAGAGACCCAGTACTTC. It translates to CASSSQETQYF.

The chain has TRBV7-8 and TRBJ2-1; no clear D gene. Looked up from germline, CDR1 is SGHVS and CDR2 is FQNEAQ. V gave up 3 bases and J gave up 3 bases, with 12 bases separating them. CDR3 length: 15 amino acids. CDR3 residues: CASSLWEGHYNEQFF. The CDR3 DNA sequence: TGTGCCAGCAGCTTGTGGGAAGGGCACTACAATGAGCAGTTCTTC.

The chain recombines TRBV27 with TRBJ1-6; D uncertain. Trimming pared 3 bases from V and 0 bases from J, leaving 15 bases between. This CDR3 is built from 18 residues. The germline V gene encodes CDR1 MNHEY and CDR2 SMNVEV (reference sequence). DNA for the CDR3: TGTGCCAGCAGTTTTTCGGCGGGAGGGAACTCCTATAATTCACCCCTCCACTTT. It encodes CASSFSAGGNSYNSPLHF.

The chain is built from TRBV4-3 and TRBJ2-1; TRBD2 might be the D (5 bases). The CDR3 contains 15 residues. Germline CDR1 and CDR2: LGHNA and YSLEER. Between the trimmed V and J ends, which lost 4 bases and 3 bases, there was a span of 13 bases. Here the CDR3 DNA reads TGCGCCAGCAGCCCCCGGGGAGACCTCTACAATGAGCAGTTCTTC. Translated, it gives CASSPRGDLYNEQFF.

For the CDR3, the DNA is TGTGCCTGGAGTTTGGGGGAGCATGGCTACACCTTC. This encodes CAWSLGEHGYTF. The chain employs TRBV30 and TRBJ1-2; a possible D gene is TRBD1 (5 bases). Germline CDR1 GTSNPN, CDR2 SVGIG (reference sequence). CDR3 size: 12 residues. Trimming cost V 2 bases and J 6 bases, with 10 bases left between them.

The chain carries TRBV7-9 and TRBJ2-7; no clear D gene. The CDR3 runs to 11 residues. Trimming removed 0 bases at V and 5 bases at J, with 2 bases between. CDR1 SEHNR and CDR2 FQNEAQ come from the germline V gene (reference sequence). In DNA, the CDR3 is TGTGCCAGCAGCTTAGCAAACGAGCAGTACTTC. As protein: CASSLANEQYF.

The chain employs TRBV2 and TRBJ2-3, with 7 bases matching TRBD2. Losses at the gene ends were 4 bases for V and 2 bases for J; bases not matched to a gene: 9. Germline V gene sequence: CDR1 SNHLY, CDR2 FYNNEI. This CDR3 has 16 amino acids. CDR3 bases: TGTGCCAGCAGTGTTGGCGGGGGACGCCCCACAGATACGCAGTATTTT. Translating it yields CASSVGGGRPTDTQYF.

The chain recombines TRBV5-1 with TRBJ2-7, with TRBD2 identical over 9 bases. Germline trimming cut 4 bases from V and 3 bases from J; bases unmatched to any gene: 20. Germline V gene lookup returns CDR1 SGHRS and CDR2 YFSETQ. This CDR3 comprises 19 residues. The CDR3 DNA follows: TGCGCCAGCAGCCCCTCCCCCCTTAGCGGGAGACGAAGTTTCTACGAGCAGTACTTC. Protein sequence: CASSPSPLSGRRSFYEQYF.

J is TRBJ1-1 and V is TRBV4-1; TRBD1 agrees at 7 bases. The CDR3 has 15 residues. The V and J ends lost 0 bases and 0 bases, in that order; junction bases with no gene match: 1. Germline lookup yields CDR1 MGHRA and CDR2 YSYEKL. CDR3 in DNA: TGCGCCAGCAGCCAAGATCAGGGGGTGAACACTGAAGCTTTCTTT. It is translated as CASSQDQGVNTEAFF.

The chain couples TRBV9 to TRBJ1-6; D remains unclear. The CDR3 is 14 amino acids. The V and J ends lost 4 bases and 0 bases respectively, with 5 bases between them. Germline CDR1 and CDR2: SGDLS and YYNGEE. CDR3 nucleotides: TGTGCCAGCAGCCGGGACTCCTATAATTCACCCCTCCACTTT. It yields the protein CASSRDSYNSPLHF.

The J gene is TRBJ2-7, the V gene TRBV6-1; D is unresolved. Germline V gives CDR1 MNHNS, CDR2 SASEGT. V lost 4 bases to trimming and J lost 3 bases, with 4 bases between them. The CDR3 runs 11 residues. The CDR3 sequence: CASSGGYEQYF. The CDR3 DNA sequence: TGTGCCAGCAGTGGGGGCTACGAGCAGTACTTC.

The J gene is TRBJ2-5, the V gene TRBV25-1, with a tentative D call TRBD2 (7 bases). The length of the CDR3 is 12 residues. V shed 6 bases and J shed 5 bases, with 10 bases lying between them. Germline V gene lookup returns CDR1 MGHDK and CDR2 SYGVNS. The CDR3, as DNA: TGTGCCAGCAGAAGGGGGGGCGAGACCCAGTACTTC. Encoded protein: CASRRGGETQYF.